This entry features one T cell receptor beta chain sequence. This receptor's antigen is unknown. Base-call qualities are not available, and no considerably larger clone is one nucleotide away. The data originate from a study of cytomegalovirus exposure and HLA in healthy donors listed by TCRdb under 2017. Describing the broader study: In an earlier analysis of under 600 of the donors, about 260 Gb of sequence data and 95 million to 130 million unique TCR beta sequences from about 179 million T cells were reported. An early release covering roughly 600 HLA-typed donors comprised about 300 gigabases of sequencing data and around 86 million unique TCR sequences. Of the 300 to 450 genotyped donors, approximately 81% were placed in the genetic ancestry cluster associated with self-reported Caucasian donors. The study aimed to test whether signatures of past pathogen exposure could be identified by cataloging public T cell receptors. The study used immunosequencing to profile the T cell repertoires of about 670 subjects and linked those repertoires to cytomegalovirus serostatus. In addition to the first cohort of 666 subjects, a separate validation cohort of under 150 different subjects was used. To predict cytomegalovirus infection status, the study brought together high-throughput TCR immunosequencing, statistical association of individual TCRs with disease status, and machine learning. A later analysis re-analyzed previously published TCR beta repertoires from approximately 700 donors and added high-resolution HLA genotyping to study TCR occurrence patterns. Rather than using new phenotypic data, the later analysis identified candidate immune exposures from TCR beta sequences and from how often those sequences occurred across donors. An earlier analysis of a few hundred of the donors applied high-throughput TCR beta sequencing to assess whether each TCR beta V gene segment acted as functional or pseudogenic. Donor age, sex, ethnicity and CMV serostatus were collected together with the repertoire data. In a later genetic analysis, genome-wide SNP genotypes for about 65% of the roughly 670 donors were used, and that subset was treated as a discovery cohort. Every repertoire in the discovery cohort had been generated on one and the same sequencing platform. Both class I and class II loci were covered by HLA typing, at four-digit resolution. The number of donors typed differed by locus, with about 620-630 for A, B, C, DRB1 and DQB1, about 500 for DQA1, some 570 for DPA1, and some 450 for DPB1. Roughly 5 DR-DQ haplotypes were handled as single units for association and clustering, since linkage in the cohort was strong. Among about 370 genotyped donors of the cohort, an average of roughly 230,000 unique TCR beta nucleotide sequences was sequenced per donor, of which about 19% were non-productive. The investigation overall reported the following: In an earlier analysis of more than 450 of the donors, most TCR beta V segments were observed in productive rearrangements about 90% or about 30% of the time, broadly matching IMGT annotations. According to a later analysis, TCR association rates differed among HLA loci, with DRB1 alleles showing the most associated TCRs and HLA-C alleles showing the fewest. A later analysis found that most CMV-associated TCR beta chains appeared HLA-restricted, with HLA associations seemingly driven largely by CMV exposure. In a later analysis, HLA-associated TCR beta chains showed more clonal expansion and lower generation probabilities than non-associated chains that were equally common. Most TCR sequences were seen in very few donors, while some public TCRs were found in many individuals. Because HLA typing was unavailable for some donors at each locus, only the typed subset was used in association tests. Compared with the roughly 700-donor mean, donors in an Asian-associated ancestry cluster had fewer N-insertions in productive TCRs, according to a later genetic analysis. Because the 87-base-pair reads could not distinguish some IMGT-functional V segments, including TRBV6-2 and TRBV6-3, those segments were excluded. In a later genetic analysis, a missense DCLRE1C variant was associated with V-gene and J-gene trimming of TCR beta chains, and the association was replicated in an independent cohort. Correlated functional status among segregating V segments might reflect linkage disequilibrium, but an unknown experimental factor could not be ruled out. The only immune exposure information available for the cohort was CMV serostatus. The presence/absence analyses assumed that sequencing depth was roughly uniform across donors, and that assumption may not be true. A cluster of highly shared sequence variants was judged likely to be a technical artifact of the sequencing pipeline. The authors suggested that the approach could potentially be extended to other disease states and immunological phenotypes. The study listed 150 to 200 TCR beta chains as associated with cytomegalovirus. A later analysis associated 16,951 TCR beta sequences with specific HLA alleles at a false discovery rate of 0.05. Around 16 rarely observed V segments, including chromosome 9 orphons, were excluded from the earlier analysis of approximately 600 of the donors because counts were too low. According to a later analysis, parvovirus B19, influenza, CMV and Epstein-Barr virus appeared linked to several top co-occurrence clusters. Only TCR beta chains were sequenced in this cohort, and the absence of alpha or paired-chain data limited detectable features. In vitro tests confirmed that a few of the cytomegalovirus-associated TCR beta chains recognize cytomegalovirus antigens. Cytomegalovirus status was reported to be diagnosed by the classifier with high specificity and sensitivity in both the original and validation cohorts. Strong co-occurrence of HLA alleles, especially DR and DQ, made assigning TCR associations to individual alleles difficult. A further reported finding was that TCR beta sequences accurately predicted the HLA-A and HLA-B alleles for most subjects in the first cohort.

The library was obtained by the immunoSEQ multiplex PCR assay. A mixture of 60 forward primers for TCR Vbeta segments and 13 reverse primers for TCR Jbeta segments was used in the multiplex PCR. The CDR3 region of rearranged TCR beta genes was amplified from genomic DNA by a multiplex PCR assay. The amplified TCR beta libraries were sequenced on the Illumina HiSeq System as 87-base-pair reads. The original pipeline was this. Across the 700 or so repertoires, a later analysis counted roughly 77 million unique TCR beta chains, approximately 12 million of which were shared by at least two donors. Raw reads were error-corrected and collapsed into unique sequences by a nearest-neighbor algorithm in which closely related sequences were merged to remove PCR and sequencing errors. To assign V, D and J gene segments, CDR3 sequences were aligned to IMGT reference sequences. For a sequence to be retained, at least a six-nucleotide match to both a V gene segment and a J gene segment was required. A rearrangement counted as productive if the CDR3 had no stop codons and remained in frame with V and J, and every other rearrangement counted as non-productive. CDR3 was defined by IMGT convention, running from the second conserved V-encoded cysteine to the conserved J-encoded phenylalanine. Sequences without an unambiguous match to a single V gene segment were excluded from the earlier analysis of several hundred of the donors. An earlier analysis of 500 to 700 of the donors classified V segments as functional when productive rearrangements were above 56.7% and as segregating when the standard deviation between donors was above 5%. A statistical classification framework was developed to diagnose cytomegalovirus status using the catalog of TCR beta chain sequences. In a later analysis, TCR nucleotide sequences were compared against IMGT/GENE-DB human TR gene sequences so that V and J genes could be assigned. The TCRdist pipeline was used in a later analysis to assign CDR3 sequences and most-parsimonious VDJ recombination scenarios. In a later analysis, every TCR beta chain was defined by the combination of its CDR3 amino acid sequence and its V-gene family, and reads without a unique V-gene family were dropped. As a way to deal with suspected cross-contamination and a sequencing artifact, a later analysis dropped hundreds of nucleotide sequences that were highly shared and had low generation probability. In a later analysis, a clonal expansion index for each public chain was calculated from normalized within-repertoire ranks of inferred template counts. In a later analysis, generation probabilities were computed using a VDJ recombination model fitted to out-of-frame rearrangements, and the results were checked against IGoR. In a later analysis, hypergeometric tests were used to score TCR-TCR, TCR-HLA and TCR-CMV co-occurrence, with a repertoire-size bias correction applied to TCR pairs. False discovery rates were estimated in a later analysis by permuting HLA or CMV assignments 20 times. In a later analysis, co-occurring TCRs were grouped using DBSCAN, and TCRdist sequence similarity was added for clustering within HLA-allele-positive subsets. For co-occurrence clustering, repertoires with fewer than 30,000 or more than 120,000 public chains were excluded, along with a handful of repertoires with anomalous nucleotide sharing. Drawn from immuneACCESS, this table holds only the in-frame rearrangements with V and J called that TCRdb kept. Clones are partly lost; checked studies trace under half to an unresolved V gene and leave the rest unexplained. V, J and clone size reflect that table, while D and trimming were determined from the DNA. The sample table contains 100,000 to 150,000 clones; only one count was recorded for roughly four fifths of them. The ten largest make up around 10% of the sample.

The germline V gene gives CDR1 as SGDLS and CDR2 as YYNGEE. Clipping removes 2 bases from V and 6 bases from J, with 4 as the unmatched junction base count. Including the terminal cysteine and phenylalanine, the CDR3 comprises 13 residues. The only DNA kept is the CDR3, 39 bases in frame from the first base. The cohort comprised some 730 healthy bone marrow donors. At the time of sampling, all cohort members were nominally healthy, though unrecorded immune exposures were likely present. The donor was CMV seropositive and was included in the group of 290 or so seropositive cohort members. Each donor provided a peripheral blood sample, and peripheral blood mononuclear cells were used for TCR beta sequencing. Genomic DNA extraction from the blood cell samples was performed with the Qiagen DNeasy Blood Extraction Kit.

This TCR was recovered from a male donor in good health and CMV-seropositive. The sequence is built from TRBV9 and TRBJ2-7, with 8 central nucleotides matching TRBD2. Specimen: PBMCs. CDR3 reads: CASSVSGIGEQYF. The nucleotides are TGTGCCAGCAGCGTTAGCGGGATCGGCGAGCAGTACTTC.